These 6 T cell receptor beta chains share one sample of origin, sequenced in a study of T cells in Graves' hyperthyroidism and ophthalmopathy. TCR beta CDR3 region amplification was performed from RNA transcripts. First-round RT-PCR with HTBI primers amplified the TCR CDR3 region. One entry per CDR3 protein results from TCRdb running MiXCR on the multiplex PCR reads. The sample records 700,000 or so distinct CDR3 sequences, 15% to 20% being singletons. Sequences were obtained from blood. The receptors were sampled from a man younger than 35 with Graves' hyperthyroidism.

V gene TRBV9 combines with J gene TRBJ2-1, with D possibly being TRBD1 (5 bases). Trimming cost V 0 bases and J 9 bases, with 13 bases left between them. CDR3 length equals 14 residues. Per the germline V gene, CDR1 is SGDLS and CDR2 is YYNGEE. CDR3 in DNA: TGTGCCAGCAGCGTAGAGACGGGCCAGGGTGAGCAGTTCTTC. Translation gives CASSVETGQGEQFF.

Points on this clonotype: One junction end disagrees with the germline gene, perhaps due to a read error. The rearrangement joins TRBV7-2 to TRBJ2-2; 7 nucleotides align to TRBD2. The CDR3 covers 15 residues. In germline, CDR1 is SGHTA, CDR2 FQGNSA. The DNA for the CDR3 is TGTGCCAGCAGTAGGGCTAGCGGTTACACCGGGGAGCTGGTTTTT. This encodes CASSRASGYTGELVF.

This clonotype showed up many times. The CDR3 DNA reads TGTGCCAGCAGCGCCGGGCCGGGACGAGCGGAGACCCAGTACTTC. Protein sequence: CASSAGPGRAETQYF. This chain uses TRBV7-2 with TRBJ2-5; D tentatively fits TRBD1 or TRBD2 (5 bases each). In germline, CDR1 is SGHTA, CDR2 FQGNSA. The CDR3 loop spans 15 amino acids. Trimming stripped 5 bases from V and 5 bases from J, with 18 bases between.

V and J are TRBV5-1 and TRBJ2-7; the D is unclear. Trimming shortened V by 2 bases and J by 0 bases, and 9 bases separated the two germline ends. The CDR3 has 14 residues. Germline V gives CDR1 SGHRS, CDR2 YFSETQ. The CDR3 region is CASSFGGVSYEQYF. The CDR3 bases are TGCGCCAGCAGCTTTGGTGGGGTCTCCTACGAGCAGTACTTC. The full variable domain, its missing parts supplied by reference TRBV5-1 and TRBJ2-7, is KAGVTQTPRYLIKTRGQQVTLSCSPISGHRSVSWYQQTPGQGLQFLFEYFSETQRNKGNFPGRFSGRQFSNSRSEMNVSTLELGDSALYLCASSFGGVSYEQYFGPGTRLTVT.

This clonotype was recorded many times. This chain joins TRBV6-6 and TRBJ1-5; 7 bases are a match to TRBD1. CDR3 length equals 15 residues. Trimming took 0 bases from V and 7 from J; bases not matched to a gene: 6. Germline V gene data show CDR1 as MNHNY and CDR2 as SVGAGI (reference sequence). The DNA for the CDR3 is TGTGCCAGCAGTTACTCGTGGACAGGTGCCCAGCCCCAGCATTTT. Its protein is CASSYSWTGAQPQHF.

The chain links TRBV5-1 to TRBJ2-1; 8 bases match TRBD1. V shed 1 base and J 6 bases; nucleotides not matched to a gene: 3. The CDR3 has 14 residues. Germline V gene sequence: CDR1 SGHRS, CDR2 YFSETQ. The CDR3 sequence: CASSLQGAGNEQFF. In DNA form, the CDR3 reads TGCGCCAGCAGCTTGCAGGGGGCGGGCAATGAGCAGTTCTTC.